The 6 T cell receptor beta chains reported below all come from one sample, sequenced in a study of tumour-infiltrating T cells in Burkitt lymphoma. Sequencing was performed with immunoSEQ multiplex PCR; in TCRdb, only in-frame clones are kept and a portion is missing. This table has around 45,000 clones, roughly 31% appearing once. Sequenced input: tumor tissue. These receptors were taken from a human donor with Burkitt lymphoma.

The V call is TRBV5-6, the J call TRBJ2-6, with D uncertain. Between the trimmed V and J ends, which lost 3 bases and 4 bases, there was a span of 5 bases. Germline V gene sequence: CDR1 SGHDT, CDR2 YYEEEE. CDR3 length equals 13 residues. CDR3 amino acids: CASSSGGANVLTF. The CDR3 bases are TGTGCCAGCAGCTCCGGAGGGGCCAACGTCCTGACTTTC.

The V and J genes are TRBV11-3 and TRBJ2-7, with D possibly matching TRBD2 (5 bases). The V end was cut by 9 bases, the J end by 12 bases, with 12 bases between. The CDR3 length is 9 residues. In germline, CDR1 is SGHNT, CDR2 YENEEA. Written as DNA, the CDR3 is TGTGCCAGACAGACGGGGATGTACTTC. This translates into CARQTGMYF.

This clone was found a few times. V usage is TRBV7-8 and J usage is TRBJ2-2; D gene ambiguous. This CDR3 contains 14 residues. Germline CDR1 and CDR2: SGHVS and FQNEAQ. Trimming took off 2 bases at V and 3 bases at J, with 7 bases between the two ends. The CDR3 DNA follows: TGTGCCAGCAGCTTAACCCGAGACACCGGGGAGCTGTTTTTT. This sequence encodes CASSLTRDTGELFF.

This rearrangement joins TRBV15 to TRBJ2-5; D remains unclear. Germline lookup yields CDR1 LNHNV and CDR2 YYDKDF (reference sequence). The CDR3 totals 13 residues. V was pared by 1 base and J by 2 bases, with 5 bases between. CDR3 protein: CATSRARQETQYF. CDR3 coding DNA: TGTGCCACCAGCAGAGCCAGGCAAGAGACCCAGTACTTC.

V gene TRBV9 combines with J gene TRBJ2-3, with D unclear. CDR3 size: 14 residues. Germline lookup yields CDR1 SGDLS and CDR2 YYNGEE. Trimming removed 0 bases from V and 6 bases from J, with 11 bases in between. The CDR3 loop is CASSVAISSDTQYF. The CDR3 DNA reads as TGTGCCAGCAGCGTAGCTATCTCATCCGATACGCAGTATTTT.

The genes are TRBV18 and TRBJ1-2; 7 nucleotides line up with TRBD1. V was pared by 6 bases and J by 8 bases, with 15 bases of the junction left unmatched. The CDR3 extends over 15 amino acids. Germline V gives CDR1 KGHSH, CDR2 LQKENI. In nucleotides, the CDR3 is TGTGCCAGCTCCCCAGGAGGACAGGCGCGGGAGGGCTACACCTTC. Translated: CASSPGGQAREGYTF. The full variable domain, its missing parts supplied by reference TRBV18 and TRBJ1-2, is NAGVMQNPRHLVRRRGQEARLRCSPMKGHSHVYWYRQLPEEGLKFMVYLQKENIIDESGMPKERFSAEFPKEGPSILRIQQVVRGDSAAYFCASSPGGQAREGYTFGSGTRLTVV.